This TCR beta chain originates from a study of graft-versus-host responses after intestinal transplantation. Profiled with immunoSEQ multiplex PCR; TCRdb holds only in-frame clones, not every one. The sample holds around 93,000 clones, about nine tenths seen once. Germline-derived CDR1 and CDR2 are PRHDT and FYEKMQ (reference sequence). The V end was cut by 5 bases, the J end by 1 base, with 11 bases between. The CDR3 runs 14 residues. As to this clone: Its antigen is still unknown.

The rearrangement links TRBV13 to TRBJ2-5, with D perhaps given as TRBD1 or TRBD2 (6 bases each). The sequence derives from a human donor who received an intestinal transplant. Here the sequenced sample was unstimulated CD8+ T cells sorted from spleen or lymph node cells, taken before intestinal transplant. The CDR3 sequence: CASSIADSQETQYF. The CDR3 nucleotides read TGTGCCAGCAGCATAGCGGACAGCCAAGAGACCCAGTACTTC.